This T cell receptor (beta chain) was found in a study of blood T cell repertoires in COVID-19. Study in general: Sites in the United States, Italy and Spain provided acute and convalescent COVID-19 samples. Nucleic acid was either cDNA or gDNA, and it came from T cells, B-cell-depleted T cells, or PBMCs.

Original methodology: Estimation of nucleated cell counts was performed using reference gene primer amplification. The assay was immunoSEQ multiplex PCR, and TCRdb's table has in-frame clones only and misses some. D and trimming come from the DNA, and the V and J calls and clone size come from that table. The sample yields 150,000 to 200,000 clones, approximately 86% seen once. The CDR3 is 12 amino acids. Trimming took off 3 bases at V and 6 bases at J, with 8 bases between the two ends. This clonotype was sampled from a man over 45 with active or convalescent COVID-19. Source material: peripheral blood. The chain combines TRBV12-3 or TRBV12-4 with TRBJ1-1; D unresolved. The CDR3 DNA is TGTGCCAGCAGTTTTTCGGGATCTGAAGCTTTCTTT. It encodes CASSFSGSEAFF.